The present entry profiles one T cell receptor (beta chain) with its context. The source of the sample is a study of T cell changes during pregnancy in multiple sclerosis. CDR1 is MDHEN and CDR2 is SYDVKM in the germline V gene. This CDR3 region has 15 residues. Trimming took 7 bases from V and 2 from J, leaving 15 bases between them. Profiling relied on immunoSEQ multiplex PCR, and the TCRdb table lists in-frame clones only, not all of them. The table includes about 68,000 clones, around 92% detected once. Source: peripheral blood, taken in the second trimester of pregnancy. The source is a female donor in good health, enrolled as a control in a pregnancy study. The chain uses TRBV28 and TRBJ1-3, with D uncertain. The CDR3 bases are TGTGCCAGCACCTCCGGAGGCTTTACTGGAAACACCATATATTTT. This codes for CASTSGGFTGNTIYF.